The 10 T cell receptor beta chains below were found in one sample sequenced in a study of T cells in Graves' hyperthyroidism and ophthalmopathy (dated by TCRdb to the late 2010s). Library generation was performed with multiplex PCR. Sequencing was carried out with an Illumina HiSeq 2000. The TCR beta CDR3 regions were amplified from the RNA transcripts. A first-round RT-PCR of the TCR CDR3 used the HTBI primer set with the Qiagen OneStep RT-PCR kit. TCRdb itself trimmed the public reads at Q25 with fastp, ran MiXCR and retained productive beta chains. Each entry merges the rows of one CDR3 protein and shows their most common DNA and genes. Recorded for this sample are 500,000 to 600,000 distinct CDR3 sequences; just under 20% of them occurred a single time. The top ten clonotypes cover approximately 50% of the sample. The sequencing sample was made of blood. These receptors were taken from a man between 40 and 49 years old with Graves' ophthalmopathy.

This rearrangement joins TRBV18 to TRBJ2-7, with a possible D match to TRBD1 (6 bases). The V end lost 2 bases, the J end lost 4 bases, and 15 bases lay between the germline ends. The CDR3 is made up of 15 amino acids. Germline loops: CDR1 KGHSH, CDR2 LQKENI. CDR3 sequence (DNA): TGTGCCAGCTCACCAGAGGACAGTAGTTTTTACGAGCAGTACTTC. Amino acid sequence: CASSPEDSSFYEQYF.

The chain has TRBV4-1 and TRBJ1-2; no clear D gene. The CDR3 consists of 15 residues. Germline CDR1 reads MGHRA; CDR2 reads YSYEKL. Deletions cut 0 bases from V and 4 bases from J, with 12 bases between. The CDR3 region is CASSQDIRDFYGYTF. As DNA, the CDR3 is TGCGCCAGCAGCCAAGATATAAGAGACTTCTATGGCTACACCTTC.

In this sample, this clonotype turned up many times. This chain links TRBV28 with TRBJ2-1, with 7 nucleotides matching TRBD2. The CDR3 runs 14 residues. The ends lost 10 bases at V and 6 bases at J; junction bases unmatched: 12. CDR1 and CDR2 (germline): MDHEN, SYDVKM. The CDR3 nucleotides read TGTGCCACCAGAAGCGGGCTAGCGGCCAATGAGCAGTTCTTC. Translating gives CATRSGLAANEQFF.

In its sample, this clonotype was seen many times. The chain combines TRBV20-1 with TRBJ2-3; a weak D match, TRBD1 (7 bases). This CDR3 has 18 amino acids. CDR1 and CDR2 (germline): DFQATT, SNEGSKA (reference sequence). V gave up 1 base and J gave up 3 bases, with 23 bases separating them. DNA for the CDR3: TGCAGTGCTAGAGTCCAGGGGGAGGCCGGCCGGGAGACAGATACGCAGTATTTT. Its protein product is CSARVQGEAGRETDTQYF.

This clonotype turned up a few times. CDR3 protein: CASSLTGLAGGTHSYEQYF. The CDR3 nucleotides read TGTGCCAGCAGTTTAACCGGACTAGCGGGCGGAACCCACTCCTACGAGCAGTACTTC. The rearrangement links TRBV27 to TRBJ2-7; TRBD2 matches 11 bases. V was pared by 2 bases and J by 0 bases, with 12 bases of the junction left unmatched. The CDR3 covers 19 residues. Germline CDR1 MNHEY, CDR2 SMNVEV (reference sequence).

The rearrangement links TRBV20-1 to TRBJ2-3, with 7 bases fitting TRBD1. This CDR3 contains 12 residues. The germline gives CDR1 DFQATT, CDR2 SNEGSKA (reference sequence). J was trimmed by 7 bases and V by 6 bases; bases with no gene match: 7. CDR3 residues: CSALGQTYTQYF. Here the CDR3 DNA reads TGCAGTGCCCTGGGACAGACTTATACGCAGTATTTT.

The rearrangement uses TRBV28 and TRBJ1-5, with unresolved D. Trimming removed 3 bases at V and 0 bases at J, with 9 bases between. This CDR3 comprises 15 residues. Germline V gives CDR1 MDHEN, CDR2 SYDVKM. CDR3 amino acids: CASSFSGNSNQPQHF. The CDR3 nucleotides read TGTGCCAGCAGTTTTTCGGGGAATAGCAATCAGCCCCAGCATTTT. Full variable domain (rest looked up from reference TRBV28 and TRBJ1-5): DVKVTQSSRYLVKRTGEKVFLECVQDMDHENMFWYRQDPGLGLRLIYFSYDVKMKEKGDIPEGYSVSREKKERFSLILESASTNQTSMYLCASSFSGNSNQPQHFGDGTRLSIL.

This clonotype was found a few times. This chain uses TRBV18 with TRBJ2-7; 7 bases agree with TRBD2. The CDR3 runs to 16 residues. Trimming removed 0 bases from V and 2 bases from J; junction bases left unmatched: 7. CDR1 KGHSH and CDR2 LQKENI come from the germline V gene. The CDR3 DNA follows: TGTGCCAGCTCACCACCGGGGGGGACTGTAACCTACGAGCAGTACTTC. Its translation: CASSPPGGTVTYEQYF.

Only a few counts were recorded for this clonotype. J is TRBJ1-3 and V is TRBV9; TRBD1 matches 10 bases. This CDR3 contains 18 residues. The germline V gene encodes CDR1 SGDLS and CDR2 YYNGEE. Losses at the gene ends were 3 bases for V and 4 bases for J; bases not matched to a gene: 13. As DNA, the CDR3 is TGTGCCAGCAGCGCCGACCCCCGACAGGGGGCGGGAGGAAACACCATATATTTT. Translation gives CASSADPRQGAGGNTIYF. The full variable domain, completed using reference TRBV9 and TRBJ1-3, is DSGVTQTPKHLITATGQRVTLRCSPRSGDLSVYWYQQSLDQGLQFLIQYYNGEERAKGNILERFSAQQFPDLHSELNLSSLELGDSALYFCASSADPRQGAGGNTIYFGEGSWLTVV.

In its sample, this clonotype was seen a few times. The chain recombines TRBV6-1 with TRBJ1-1, with D possibly matching TRBD1 (6 bases). Trimming pared 6 bases from V and 0 bases from J, leaving 14 bases between. The CDR3 is 15 amino acids. Germline CDR1 and CDR2: MNHNS and SASEGT. This CDR3 reads CASRAYREMNTEAFF. CDR3 nucleotide sequence: TGTGCCAGCAGGGCGTACAGGGAAATGAACACTGAAGCTTTCTTT.